This record concerns one T cell receptor (beta chain) sequence. What it binds is not known. The CDR3 goes on 3 residues after the read ends, and that part is filled in from the germline J gene. The data belong to a study of T cells in women clearing cervical HPV infection. Study-wide background: Control women cleared a single incident HPV16 infection within 12 months. Case blood was drawn a median around 150 days after lesion detection.

The V and J ends lost 1 base and 1 base respectively, with 13 bases between them. Germline loops: CDR1 MGHRA, CDR2 YSYEKL. CDR3 length equals 17 residues. immunoSEQ multiplex PCR used an average of roughly 1,300 ng genomic DNA. Only in-frame clones appear in the TCRdb table, and some are missing; sequencing was by immunoSEQ multiplex PCR. The sample has tens of thousands of clones. Study conclusions and caveats: CIN3+ cases had significantly higher TCR richness than controls; evenness did not differ.

The chain joins TRBV4-1 to TRBJ2-2; TRBD1 is a possible D gene (6 bases). Sequencing used blood buffy coat. This clonotype was sampled from a woman aged 18-69 years with a cervical HPV16 infection that either progressed to CIN3+ or cleared (not recorded which). The CDR3 loop is CASSQGRRRGNTGELFF. The sequenced part of the CDR3 DNA is TGCGCCAGCAGCCAAGGGAGACGCAGGGGGAACACCGGGGAG.